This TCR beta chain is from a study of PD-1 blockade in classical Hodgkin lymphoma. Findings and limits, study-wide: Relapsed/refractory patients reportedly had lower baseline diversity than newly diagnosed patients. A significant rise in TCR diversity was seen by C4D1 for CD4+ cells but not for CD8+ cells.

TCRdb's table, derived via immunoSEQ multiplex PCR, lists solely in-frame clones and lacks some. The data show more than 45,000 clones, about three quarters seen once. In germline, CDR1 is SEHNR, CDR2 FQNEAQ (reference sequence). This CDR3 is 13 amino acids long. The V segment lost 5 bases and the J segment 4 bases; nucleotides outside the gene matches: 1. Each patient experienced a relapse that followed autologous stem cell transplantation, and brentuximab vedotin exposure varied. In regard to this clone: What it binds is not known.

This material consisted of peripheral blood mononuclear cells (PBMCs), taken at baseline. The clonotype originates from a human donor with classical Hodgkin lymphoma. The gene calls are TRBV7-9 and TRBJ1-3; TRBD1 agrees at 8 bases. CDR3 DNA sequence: TGTGCCAGCAGCAACAGGGGGGGAAACACCATATATTTT. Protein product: CASSNRGGNTIYF.